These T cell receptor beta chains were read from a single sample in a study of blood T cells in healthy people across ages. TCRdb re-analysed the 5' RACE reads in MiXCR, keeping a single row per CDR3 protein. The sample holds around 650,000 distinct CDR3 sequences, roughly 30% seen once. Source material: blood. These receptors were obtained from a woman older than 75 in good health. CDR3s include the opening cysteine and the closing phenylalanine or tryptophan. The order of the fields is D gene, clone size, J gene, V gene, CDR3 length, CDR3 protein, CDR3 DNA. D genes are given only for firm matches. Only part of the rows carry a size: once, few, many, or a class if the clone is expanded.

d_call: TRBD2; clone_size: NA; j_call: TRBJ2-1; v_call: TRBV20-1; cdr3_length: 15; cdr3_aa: CSARDGGLGFDEQFF; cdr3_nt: TGCAGTGCTAGAGATGGGGGACTAGGGTTCGATGAGCAGTTCTTC
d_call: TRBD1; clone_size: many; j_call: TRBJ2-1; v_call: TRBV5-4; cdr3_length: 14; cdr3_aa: CASSQRTGDNEQFF; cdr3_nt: TGTGCCAGCAGCCAACGGACAGGGGACAATGAGCAGTTCTTC
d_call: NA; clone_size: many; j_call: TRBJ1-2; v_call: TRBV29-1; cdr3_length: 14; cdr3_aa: CSVAQTTTNYGYTF; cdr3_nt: TGCAGCGTTGCCCAGACGACCACTAACTATGGCTACACCTTC
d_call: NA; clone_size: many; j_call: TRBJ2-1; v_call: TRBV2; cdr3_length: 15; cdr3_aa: CASSRSGEVVNEQFF; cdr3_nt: TGTGCCAGCAGCCGTTCCGGGGAGGTGGTCAATGAGCAGTTCTTC
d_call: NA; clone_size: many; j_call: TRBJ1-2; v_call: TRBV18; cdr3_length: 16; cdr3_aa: CASSSGTTRVNYGYTF; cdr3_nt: TGTGCCAGCTCGAGCGGGACAACTAGGGTAAACTATGGCTACACCTTC
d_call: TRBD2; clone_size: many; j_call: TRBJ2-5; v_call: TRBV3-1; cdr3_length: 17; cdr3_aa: CASSQGIASGGQETQYF; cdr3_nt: TGTGCCAGCAGCCAAGGAATCGCTAGCGGGGGCCAGGAGACCCAGTACTTC
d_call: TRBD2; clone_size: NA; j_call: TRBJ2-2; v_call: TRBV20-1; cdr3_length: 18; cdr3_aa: CSAREWPSGGAGTGELFF; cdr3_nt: TGCAGTGCTAGAGAGTGGCCTAGCGGGGGGGCTGGCACCGGGGAGCTGTTTTTT
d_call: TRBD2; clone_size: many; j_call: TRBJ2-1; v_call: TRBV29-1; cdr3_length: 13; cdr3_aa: CSARTSEAGEQFF; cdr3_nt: TGCAGCGCCCGGACTAGCGAGGCGGGTGAGCAGTTCTTC
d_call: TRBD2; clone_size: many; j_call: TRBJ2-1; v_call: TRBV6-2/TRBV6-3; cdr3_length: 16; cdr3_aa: CASRPIETSGGNEQFF; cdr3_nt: TGTGCCAGCAGACCCATCGAGACTAGCGGGGGTAATGAGCAGTTCTTC
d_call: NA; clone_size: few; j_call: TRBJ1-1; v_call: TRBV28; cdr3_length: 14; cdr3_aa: CASSIPDGNTEAFF; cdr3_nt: TGTGCCAGCAGCATCCCTGACGGGAACACTGAAGCTTTCTTT
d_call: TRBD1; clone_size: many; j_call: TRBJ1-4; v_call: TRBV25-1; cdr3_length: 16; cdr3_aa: CASSETNRGGGEKLFF; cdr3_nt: TGTGCCAGCAGTGAAACCAACAGGGGGGGAGGTGAAAAACTGTTTTTT
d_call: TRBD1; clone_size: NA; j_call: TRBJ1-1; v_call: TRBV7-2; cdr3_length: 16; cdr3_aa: CASSLVARQGGTEAFF; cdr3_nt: TGTGCCAGCAGCTTAGTCGCCCGACAGGGGGGGACTGAAGCTTTCTTT
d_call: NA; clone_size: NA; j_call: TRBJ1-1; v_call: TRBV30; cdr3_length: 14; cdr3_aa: CAWSRGQWNTEAFF; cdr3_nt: TGTGCCTGGAGTAGAGGTCAGTGGAACACTGAAGCTTTCTTT
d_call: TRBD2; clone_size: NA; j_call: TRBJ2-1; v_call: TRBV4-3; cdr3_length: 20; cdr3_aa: CASSQGLTGGLAAGLNEQFF; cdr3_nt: TGCGCCAGCAGCCAAGGCCTGACAGGGGGACTAGCGGCCGGCCTCAATGAGCAGTTCTTC
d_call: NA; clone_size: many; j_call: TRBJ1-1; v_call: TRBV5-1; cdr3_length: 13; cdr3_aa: CASSMDSNTEAFF; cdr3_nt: TGCGCCAGCAGCATGGACAGCAACACTGAAGCTTTCTTT
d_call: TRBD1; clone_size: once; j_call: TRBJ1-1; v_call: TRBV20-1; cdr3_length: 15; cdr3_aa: CSGRGANRGETEAFF; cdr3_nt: TGCAGTGGGAGGGGTGCAAACAGGGGAGAAACTGAAGCTTTCTTT
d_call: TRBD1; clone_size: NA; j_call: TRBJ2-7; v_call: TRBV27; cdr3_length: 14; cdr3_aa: CASSLSTGAHEQYF; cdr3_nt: TGTGCCAGCAGTTTAAGTACAGGGGCCCACGAGCAGTACTTC
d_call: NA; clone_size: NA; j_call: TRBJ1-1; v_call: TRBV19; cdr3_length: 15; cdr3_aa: CASSIDQKGRTEAFF; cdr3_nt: TGTGCCAGTAGTATAGATCAAAAGGGCCGAACTGAAGCTTTCTTT
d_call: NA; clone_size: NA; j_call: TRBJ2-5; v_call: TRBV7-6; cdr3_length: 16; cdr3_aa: CASSLAGAGQAGTQYF; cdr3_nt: TGTGCCAGCAGCTTAGCAGGCGCAGGTCAGGCGGGGACCCAGTACTTC
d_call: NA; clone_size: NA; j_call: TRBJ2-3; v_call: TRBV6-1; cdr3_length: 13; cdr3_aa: CASRGDITDTQYF; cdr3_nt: TGTGCTAGCAGAGGGGACATTACAGATACGCAGTATTTT
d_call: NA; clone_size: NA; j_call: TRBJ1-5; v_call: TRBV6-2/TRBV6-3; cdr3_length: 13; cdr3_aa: CASGQPSNQPQHF; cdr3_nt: TGTGCCAGCGGACAACCTAGCAATCAGCCCCAGCATTTT
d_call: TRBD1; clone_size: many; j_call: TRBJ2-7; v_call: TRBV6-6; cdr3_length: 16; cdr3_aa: CASSYPTGPGGYEQYF; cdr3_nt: TGTGCCAGCAGTTACCCAACCGGCCCAGGGGGCTACGAGCAGTACTTC
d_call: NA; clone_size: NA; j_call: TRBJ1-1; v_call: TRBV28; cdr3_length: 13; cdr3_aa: CASKTPVNTEAFF; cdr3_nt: TGTGCCAGCAAAACCCCAGTGAACACTGAAGCTTTCTTT
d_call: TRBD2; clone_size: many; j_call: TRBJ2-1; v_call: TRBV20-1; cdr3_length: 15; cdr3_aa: CSAIRPGGSSDEQFF; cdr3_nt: TGCAGTGCGATACGCCCCGGGGGGAGTTCCGATGAGCAGTTCTTC
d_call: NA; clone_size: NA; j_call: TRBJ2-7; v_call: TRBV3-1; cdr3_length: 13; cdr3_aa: CAGSGPRRDKQYF; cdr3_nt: TGTGCCGGCTCGGGACCCCGGAGGGACAAGCAGTACTTC
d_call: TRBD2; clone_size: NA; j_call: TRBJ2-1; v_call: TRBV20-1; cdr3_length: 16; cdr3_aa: CSARVLAANTYNEQFF; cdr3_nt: TGCAGTGCTAGAGTTCTAGCGGCTAATACCTACAATGAGCAGTTCTTC
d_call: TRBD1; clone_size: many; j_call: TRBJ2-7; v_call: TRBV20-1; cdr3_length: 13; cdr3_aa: CSADRDRGDEQYF; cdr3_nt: TGCAGTGCTGACCGGGACAGGGGGGACGAGCAGTACTTC
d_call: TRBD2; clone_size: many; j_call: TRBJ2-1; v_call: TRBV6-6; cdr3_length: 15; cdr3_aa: CASSYPGGGAFEQFF; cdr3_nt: TGTGCCAGCAGTTACCCGGGCGGGGGGGCCTTTGAGCAGTTCTTC
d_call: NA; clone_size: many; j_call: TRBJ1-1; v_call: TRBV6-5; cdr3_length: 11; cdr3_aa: CASSYEKEAFF; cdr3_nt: TGTGCCAGCAGTTACGAGAAAGAAGCTTTCTTT
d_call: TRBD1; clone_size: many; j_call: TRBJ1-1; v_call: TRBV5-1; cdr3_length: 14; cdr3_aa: CASSSAGGNTEAFF; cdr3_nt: TGCGCCAGCAGCAGTGCAGGGGGGAACACTGAAGCTTTCTTT
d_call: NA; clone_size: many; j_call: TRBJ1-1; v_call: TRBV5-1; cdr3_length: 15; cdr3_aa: CASTVAGVGNTEAFF; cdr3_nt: TGCGCCAGCACCGTGGCAGGGGTCGGAAACACTGAAGCTTTCTTT
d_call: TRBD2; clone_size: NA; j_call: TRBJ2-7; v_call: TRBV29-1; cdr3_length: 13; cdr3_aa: CSVGLAEHYEQYF; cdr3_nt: TGCAGCGTCGGACTAGCGGAGCACTACGAGCAGTACTTC
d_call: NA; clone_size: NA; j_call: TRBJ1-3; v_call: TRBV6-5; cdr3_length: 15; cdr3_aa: CASRQGWGPGNTIYF; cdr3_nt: TGTGCCAGCAGACAAGGCTGGGGGCCTGGAAACACCATATATTTT
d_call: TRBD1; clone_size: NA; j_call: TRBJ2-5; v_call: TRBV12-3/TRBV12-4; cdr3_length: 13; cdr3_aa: CASRTGTRETQYF; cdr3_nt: TGTGCCAGCAGGACAGGGACCCGAGAGACCCAGTACTTC
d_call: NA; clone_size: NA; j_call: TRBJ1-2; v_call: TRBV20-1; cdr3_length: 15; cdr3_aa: CSARPTGRKENGYTF; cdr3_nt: TGCAGTGCTAGACCCACGGGCAGGAAGGAAAATGGCTACACCTTC
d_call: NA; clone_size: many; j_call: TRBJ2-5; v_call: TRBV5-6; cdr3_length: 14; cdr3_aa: CASRKGSHQSTQYF; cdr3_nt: TGTGCCAGCAGAAAAGGATCCCATCAATCGACCCAGTACTTC
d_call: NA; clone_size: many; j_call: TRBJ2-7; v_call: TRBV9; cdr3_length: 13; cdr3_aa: CASSPPGGDEQYF; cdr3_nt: TGTGCCAGCAGCCCCCCAGGTGGGGACGAGCAGTACTTC
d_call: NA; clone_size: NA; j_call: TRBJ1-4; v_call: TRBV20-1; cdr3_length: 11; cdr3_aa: CSAIQAEKLFF; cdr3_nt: TGCAGTGCTATCCAGGCAGAAAAACTGTTTTTT
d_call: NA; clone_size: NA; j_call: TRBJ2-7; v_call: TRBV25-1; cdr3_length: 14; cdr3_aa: CASSMEGGSYEQYF; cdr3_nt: TGTGCCAGCAGTATGGAGGGAGGCTCCTACGAGCAGTACTTC
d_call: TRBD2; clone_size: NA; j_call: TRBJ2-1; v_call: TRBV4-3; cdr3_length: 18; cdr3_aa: CASSQDLAGGPVGNEQFF; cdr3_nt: TGCGCCAGCAGCCAAGATCTCGCGGGAGGGCCTGTCGGTAATGAGCAGTTCTTC
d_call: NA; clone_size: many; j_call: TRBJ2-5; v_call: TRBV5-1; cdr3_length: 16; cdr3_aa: CASSLRISAGKETQYF; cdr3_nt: TGCGCCAGCAGCTTGCGTATTTCGGCAGGGAAAGAGACCCAGTACTTC
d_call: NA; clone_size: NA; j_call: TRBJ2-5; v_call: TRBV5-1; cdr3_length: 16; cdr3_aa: CASSLGASPSRETQYF; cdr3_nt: TGCGCCAGCAGCTTGGGGGCCAGTCCGTCTAGAGAGACCCAGTACTTC
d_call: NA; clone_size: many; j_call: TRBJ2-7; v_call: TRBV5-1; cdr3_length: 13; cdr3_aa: CASSFRGADEQYF; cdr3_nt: TGCGCCAGCAGCTTCAGGGGGGCCGACGAGCAGTACTTC
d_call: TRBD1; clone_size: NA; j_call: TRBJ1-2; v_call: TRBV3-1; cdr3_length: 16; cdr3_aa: CASSLAGTGGNRGYTF; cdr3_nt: TGTGCCAGCAGCCTTGCCGGGACAGGGGGAAATCGGGGCTACACCTTC
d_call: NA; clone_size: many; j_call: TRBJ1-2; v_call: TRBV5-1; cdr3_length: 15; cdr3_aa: CASAPDSSGSYGYTF; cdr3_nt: TGCGCCAGCGCCCCAGACTCGTCCGGTAGCTATGGCTACACCTTC
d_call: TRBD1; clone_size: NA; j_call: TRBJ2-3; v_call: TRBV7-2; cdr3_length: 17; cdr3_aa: CAGSSGTGVIGTDTQYF; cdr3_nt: TGTGCCGGCAGTTCCGGGACAGGGGTAATTGGCACAGATACGCAGTATTTT
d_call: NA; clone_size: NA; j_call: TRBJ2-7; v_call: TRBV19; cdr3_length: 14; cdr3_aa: CASSTSWGVYEQYF; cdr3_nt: TGTGCCAGTAGTACCTCCTGGGGGGTATACGAGCAGTACTTC
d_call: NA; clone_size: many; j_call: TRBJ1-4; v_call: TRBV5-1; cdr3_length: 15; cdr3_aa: CASSRARPGNEKLFF; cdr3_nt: TGCGCCAGCAGCCGGGCCAGGCCCGGTAATGAAAAACTGTTTTTT
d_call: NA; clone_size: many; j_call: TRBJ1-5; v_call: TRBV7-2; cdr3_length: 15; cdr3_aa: CASSPRRGPDQPQHF; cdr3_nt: TGTGCCAGCAGCCCCCGTCGAGGGCCCGATCAGCCCCAGCATTTT
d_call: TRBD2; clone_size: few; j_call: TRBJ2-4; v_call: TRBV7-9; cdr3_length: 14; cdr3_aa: CASSLSGGENIQYF; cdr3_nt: TGTGCCAGCAGCCTTAGCGGGGGGGAAAACATTCAGTACTTC
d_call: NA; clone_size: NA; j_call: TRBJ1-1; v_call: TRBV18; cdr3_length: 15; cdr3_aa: CASSPRIGTTTETFF; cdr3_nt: TGTGCCAGCTCACCCCGAATTGGGACTACCACTGAAACTTTCTTT
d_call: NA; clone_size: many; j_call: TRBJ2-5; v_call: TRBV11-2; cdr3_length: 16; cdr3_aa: CASSLATGLPVGTQYF; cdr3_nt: TGTGCCAGCAGCCTAGCTACGGGACTGCCAGTGGGGACCCAGTACTTC